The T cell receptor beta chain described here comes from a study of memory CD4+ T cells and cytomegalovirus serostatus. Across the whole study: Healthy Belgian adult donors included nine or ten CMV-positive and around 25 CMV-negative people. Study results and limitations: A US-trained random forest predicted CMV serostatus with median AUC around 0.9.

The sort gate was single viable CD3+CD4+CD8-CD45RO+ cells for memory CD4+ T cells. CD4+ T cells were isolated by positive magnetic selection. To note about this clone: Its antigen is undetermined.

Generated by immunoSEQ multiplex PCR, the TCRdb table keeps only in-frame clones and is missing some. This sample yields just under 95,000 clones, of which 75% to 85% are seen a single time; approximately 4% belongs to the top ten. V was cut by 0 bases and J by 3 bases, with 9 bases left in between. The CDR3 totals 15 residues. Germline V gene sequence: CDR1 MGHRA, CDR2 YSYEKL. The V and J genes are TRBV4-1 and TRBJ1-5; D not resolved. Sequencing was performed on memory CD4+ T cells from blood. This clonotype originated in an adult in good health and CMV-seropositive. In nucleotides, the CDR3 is TGCGCCAGCAGCCAAGATACCCTAGACAATCAGCCCCAGCATTTT. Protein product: CASSQDTLDNQPQHF.